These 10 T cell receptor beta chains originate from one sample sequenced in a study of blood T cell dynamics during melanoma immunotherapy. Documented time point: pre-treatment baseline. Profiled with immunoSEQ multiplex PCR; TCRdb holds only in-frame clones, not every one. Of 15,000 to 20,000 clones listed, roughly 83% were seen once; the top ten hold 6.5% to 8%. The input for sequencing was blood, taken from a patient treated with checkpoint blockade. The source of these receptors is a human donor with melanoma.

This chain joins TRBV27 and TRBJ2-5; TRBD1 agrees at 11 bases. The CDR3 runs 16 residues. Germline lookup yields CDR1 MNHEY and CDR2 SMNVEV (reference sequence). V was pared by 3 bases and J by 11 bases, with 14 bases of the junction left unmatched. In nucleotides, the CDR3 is TGTGCCAGCAGTTTGGCCCGGACAGGGGGCTCACGGGAGCAGTACTTC. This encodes CASSLARTGGSREQYF.

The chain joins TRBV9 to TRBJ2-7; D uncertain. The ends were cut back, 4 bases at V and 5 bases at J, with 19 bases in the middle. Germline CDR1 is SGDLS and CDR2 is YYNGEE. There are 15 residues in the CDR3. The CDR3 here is CASSPHPSRPDEQYF. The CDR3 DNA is TGTGCCAGCAGCCCCCATCCCAGTCGTCCAGACGAGCAGTACTTC. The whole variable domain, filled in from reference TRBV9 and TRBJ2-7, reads DSGVTQTPKHLITATGQRVTLRCSPRSGDLSVYWYQQSLDQGLQFLIQYYNGEERAKGNILERFSAQQFPDLHSELNLSSLELGDSALYFCASSPHPSRPDEQYFGPGTRLTVT.

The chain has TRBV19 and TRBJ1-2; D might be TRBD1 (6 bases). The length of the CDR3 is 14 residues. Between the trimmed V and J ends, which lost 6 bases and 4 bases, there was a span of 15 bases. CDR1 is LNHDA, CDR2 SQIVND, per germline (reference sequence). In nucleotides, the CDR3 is TGTGCCAGTAGAGTTTCGCAGGGGACCTATGGCTACACCTTC. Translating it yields CASRVSQGTYGYTF.

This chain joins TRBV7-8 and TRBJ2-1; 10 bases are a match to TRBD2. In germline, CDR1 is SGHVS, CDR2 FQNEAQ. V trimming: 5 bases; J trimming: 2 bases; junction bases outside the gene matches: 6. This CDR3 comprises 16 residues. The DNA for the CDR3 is TGTGCCAGCAGCCGCCCACTAGCGGGAACCTACAATGAGCAGTTCTTC. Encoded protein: CASSRPLAGTYNEQFF.

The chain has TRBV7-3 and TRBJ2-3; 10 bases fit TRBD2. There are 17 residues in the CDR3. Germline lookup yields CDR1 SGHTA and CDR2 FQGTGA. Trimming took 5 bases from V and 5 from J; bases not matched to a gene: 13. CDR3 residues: CASSINPSGRGRDTQYF. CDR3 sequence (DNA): TGTGCCAGCAGCATCAATCCTAGCGGGAGAGGGAGAGATACGCAGTATTTT. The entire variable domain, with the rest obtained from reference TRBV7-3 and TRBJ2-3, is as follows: GAGVSQTPSNKVTEKGKYVELRCDPISGHTALYWYRQSLGQGPEFLIYFQGTGAADDSGLPNDRFFAVRPEGSVSTLKIQRTERGDSAVYLCASSINPSGRGRDTQYFGPGTRLTVL.

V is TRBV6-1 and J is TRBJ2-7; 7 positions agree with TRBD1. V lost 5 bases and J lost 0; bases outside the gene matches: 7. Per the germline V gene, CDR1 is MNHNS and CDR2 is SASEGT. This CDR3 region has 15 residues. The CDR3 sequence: CASSPAPGGSYEQYF. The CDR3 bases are TGTGCCAGCAGTCCCGCCCCAGGGGGCTCCTACGAGCAGTACTTC.

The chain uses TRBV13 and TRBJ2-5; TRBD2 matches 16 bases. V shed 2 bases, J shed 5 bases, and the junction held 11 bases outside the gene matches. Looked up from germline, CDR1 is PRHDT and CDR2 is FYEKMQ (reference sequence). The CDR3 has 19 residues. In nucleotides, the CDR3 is TGTGCCAGCAGCTTACCCCCCGGGACTAGCGGGAGGGGTTTTGAGACCCAGTACTTC. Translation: CASSLPPGTSGRGFETQYF. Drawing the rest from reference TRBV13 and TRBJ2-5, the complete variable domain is AAGVIQSPRHLIKEKRETATLKCYPIPRHDTVYWYQQGPGQDPQFLISFYEKMQSDKGSIPDRFSAQQFSDYHSELNMSSLELGDSALYFCASSLPPGTSGRGFETQYFGPGTRLLVL.

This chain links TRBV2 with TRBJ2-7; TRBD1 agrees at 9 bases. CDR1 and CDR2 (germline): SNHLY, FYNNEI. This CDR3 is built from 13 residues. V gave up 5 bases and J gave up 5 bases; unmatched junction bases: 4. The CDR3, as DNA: TGTGCCAGCAGTACCGGGACAGGGAACGAGCAGTACTTC. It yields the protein CASSTGTGNEQYF.

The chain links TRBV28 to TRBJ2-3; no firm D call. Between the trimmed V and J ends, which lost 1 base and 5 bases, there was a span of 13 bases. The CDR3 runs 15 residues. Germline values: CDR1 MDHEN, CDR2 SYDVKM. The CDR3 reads CASSLSGPEIDTQYF. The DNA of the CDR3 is TGTGCCAGCAGTTTATCGGGCCCAGAGATAGATACGCAGTATTTT.

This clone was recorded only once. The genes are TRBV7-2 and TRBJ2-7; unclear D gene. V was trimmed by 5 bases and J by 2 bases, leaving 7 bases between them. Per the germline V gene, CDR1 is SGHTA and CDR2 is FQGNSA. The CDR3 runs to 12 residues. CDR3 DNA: TGTGCCAGCAGCCCGAATACCTACGAGCAGTACTTC. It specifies CASSPNTYEQYF.